This T cell receptor beta chain was captured in a study of blood T cell repertoires in COVID-19 (dated by TCRdb to between 2020 and 2021). Study-wide context: Samples from collaborators originated in the United States, Italy and Spain and spanned both the acute and convalescent phases of COVID-19. The material from the prospective study consisted of cDNA or gDNA derived from T cells, B-cell-depleted T cells, or PBMCs. Subjects who had been exposed to COVID-19, were actively infected with it, or had recovered from it provided the deeply sampled blood TCRbeta repertoires that made up the dataset. The repertoires were released in a freely available public database intended as a resource for research on the immune response to SARS-CoV-2. The samples were drawn from two sources: the first 160 participants of the ongoing ImmuneRACE study, and over 1,000 subjects contributed by 6 global collaborators. The sample metadata nearly always contained a de-identified subject ID, COVID-19 status, age in years and sex. Where available, HLA class I and class II types were obtained from metadata supplied by the sample provider rather than from assay-based typing. Summary of the overall study and its limitations: The amount of clinical and demographic metadata varied by source and participant and was provided uncurated.

Trimming costs V 6 bases and J 4 bases, and their ends lie 18 bases apart. The germline V gene (reference sequence) gives CDR1 as MNHNY and CDR2 as SVGAGI. The CDR3 holds 15 amino acids from the cysteine to the phenylalanine. Only the CDR3 part of the read is kept: 45 bases, read in frame from the first base. Regarding this clone: Its antigen target is currently unknown. No base qualities exist here, and no much larger clone lies one base off it.

Each collaborating institution followed its own protocols to collect whole blood in K2EDTA tubes. For TCRbeta analysis, collaborator samples were shipped as frozen whole blood, as isolated PBMCs, or as DNA extracted from either sample type. The immunoSEQ Assay, a bias-controlled multiplex PCR, was used to amplify TCRbeta CDR3 regions from genomic DNA. The study's own analysis went as follows. The number of nucleated cells in each sample was estimated from the amplification of reference gene primers within the assay. Sequence reads were collapsed and filtered to measure the absolute abundance of every unique TCRbeta CDR3 rearrangement. For each sample, productive Simpson clonality was calculated by taking the square root of Simpson's diversity index across productive rearrangements. The table comes from immuneACCESS by way of TCRdb, which keeps in-frame sequences with V and J called. Part of the clones is missing from these tables; in studies checked, under half for an unresolved V gene and the rest for unknown reasons. The V and J calls and clone size are taken from that table; D and trimming were inferred from the DNA. In all, the sample holds 90,000 to 100,000 clones, and around nine tenths of those were seen once. Of the sample, around 1.6% is held by the ten largest clones.

This chain is built from TRBV6-6 and TRBJ1-1, and TRBD1 may be the D gene, going by 5 matching bases. This sequence was found in a man older than 75 with acute or convalescent COVID-19. Input material: peripheral blood. The CDR3 reads as follows: CASSPGMGRGTEAFF. The DNA sequence reads TGTGCCAGCAGCCCCGGTATGGGGCGAGGCACTGAAGCTTTCTTT.